Below are 2 T cell receptor beta chains sequenced from a single sample in a study of T cells in Graves' hyperthyroidism and ophthalmopathy. Amplified TCR beta CDR3 regions came from RNA transcripts. The TCR CDR3 was amplified in a first-round RT-PCR using the HTBI primer set. TCRdb recomputed calls from the multiplex PCR reads with MiXCR, one row per CDR3 protein. The table records a few hundred thousand distinct CDR3 sequences, roughly 15% of them present only once. The sequenced material came from blood. The source of these receptors is a woman aged 30 to 39 with Graves' ophthalmopathy.

At least ten counts were recorded for this clonotype. The chain combines TRBV28 with TRBJ2-7; D perhaps matches TRBD1 (7 bases). The CDR3 runs to 15 residues. Per germline, CDR1 MDHEN and CDR2 SYDVKM. The germline V and J ends were trimmed by 4 bases and 3 bases, with 16 bases remaining between them. CDR3 DNA: TGTGCCAGCAGTTCCCCAGGGGGGTCGTTCTACGAGCAGTACTTC. Amino acid sequence: CASSSPGGSFYEQYF.

This clonotype was seen at least ten times. In nucleotides, the CDR3 is TGTGCCAGCAGTGAACTTTATGAGCAGTTCTTC. Translation gives CASSELYEQFF. The V gene is TRBV28, the J gene TRBJ2-1; D call uncertain. Germline CDR1 MDHEN, CDR2 SYDVKM. CDR3 length: 11 amino acids. Trimming removed 5 bases at V and 8 bases at J, with 7 bases between.